The entry below gives a single T cell receptor beta chain sequence along with its context. Its antigen is not identified. Trimming removed 3 bases from V and 9 bases from J, with 13 bases in between. The germline V gene encodes CDR1 MNHEY and CDR2 SMNVEV (reference sequence). CDR3 length equals 13 residues. The sample belongs to a study of shared clonotypes between healthy human individuals. The table came from immunoSEQ multiplex PCR; TCRdb's copy has only in-frame clones and leaves some out. The sample consists of 2 million to 2.5 million clones, approximately 94% of them appearing once. Naive CD8 isolation took CD45RO-negative cells positively selected for CCR7 and excluded terminally differentiated effector memory CD45RA+ cells. Study-level findings and limits: Generally, naive subsets came out with larger estimated richness than memory subsets. Researchers sampled only blood; tissue repertoires likely differ. Shared across several donors were roughly 5.3% of the naive CD4 clonotypes. Limited genetic and exposure-history diversity came from having few donors.

This sequence joins TRBV27 and TRBJ2-3; no reliable D call. This receptor was taken from a man younger than 30 in good health. Some clones in this sample may be carry-over from other donors' samples. Sequencing was done on a sample of naive CD8+ T cells from PBMCs. Written as DNA, the CDR3 is TGTGCCAGCAGTTTTCAAGGAGATGGGACGCAGTATTTT. Translated, it gives CASSFQGDGTQYF.